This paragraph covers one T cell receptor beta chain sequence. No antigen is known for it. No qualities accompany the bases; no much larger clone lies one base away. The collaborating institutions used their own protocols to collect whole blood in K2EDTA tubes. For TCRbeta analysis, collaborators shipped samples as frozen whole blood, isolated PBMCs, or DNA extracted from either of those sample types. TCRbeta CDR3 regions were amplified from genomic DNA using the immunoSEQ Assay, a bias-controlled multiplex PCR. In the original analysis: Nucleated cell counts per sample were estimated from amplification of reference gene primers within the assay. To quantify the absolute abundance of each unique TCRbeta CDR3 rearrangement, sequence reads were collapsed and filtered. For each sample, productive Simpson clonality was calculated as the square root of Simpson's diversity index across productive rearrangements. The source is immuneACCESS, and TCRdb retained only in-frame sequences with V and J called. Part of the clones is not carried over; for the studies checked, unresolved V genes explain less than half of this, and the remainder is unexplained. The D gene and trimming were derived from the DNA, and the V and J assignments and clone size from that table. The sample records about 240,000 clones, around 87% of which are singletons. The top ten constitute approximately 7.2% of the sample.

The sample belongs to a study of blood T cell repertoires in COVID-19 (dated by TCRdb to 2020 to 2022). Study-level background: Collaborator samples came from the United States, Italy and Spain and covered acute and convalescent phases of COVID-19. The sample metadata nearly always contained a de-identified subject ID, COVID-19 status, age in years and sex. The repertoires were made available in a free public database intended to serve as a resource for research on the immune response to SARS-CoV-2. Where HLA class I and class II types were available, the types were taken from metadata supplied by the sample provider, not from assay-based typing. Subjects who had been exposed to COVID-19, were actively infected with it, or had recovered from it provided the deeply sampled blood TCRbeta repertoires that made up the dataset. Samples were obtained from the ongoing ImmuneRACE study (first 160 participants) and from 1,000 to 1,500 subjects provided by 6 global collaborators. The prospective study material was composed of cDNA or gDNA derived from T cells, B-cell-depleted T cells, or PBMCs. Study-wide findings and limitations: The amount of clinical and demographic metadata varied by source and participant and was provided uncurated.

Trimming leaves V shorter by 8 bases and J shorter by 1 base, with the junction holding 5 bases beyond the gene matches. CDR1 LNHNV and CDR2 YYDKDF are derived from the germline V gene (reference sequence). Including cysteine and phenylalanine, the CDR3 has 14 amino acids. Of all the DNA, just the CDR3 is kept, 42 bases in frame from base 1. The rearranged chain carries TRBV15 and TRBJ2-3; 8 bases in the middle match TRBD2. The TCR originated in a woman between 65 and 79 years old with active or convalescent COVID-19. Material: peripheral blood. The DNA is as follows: TGTGCCACCTCGGGGGGGCGGGGCACAGATACGCAGTATTTT. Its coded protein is CATSGGRGTDTQYF.